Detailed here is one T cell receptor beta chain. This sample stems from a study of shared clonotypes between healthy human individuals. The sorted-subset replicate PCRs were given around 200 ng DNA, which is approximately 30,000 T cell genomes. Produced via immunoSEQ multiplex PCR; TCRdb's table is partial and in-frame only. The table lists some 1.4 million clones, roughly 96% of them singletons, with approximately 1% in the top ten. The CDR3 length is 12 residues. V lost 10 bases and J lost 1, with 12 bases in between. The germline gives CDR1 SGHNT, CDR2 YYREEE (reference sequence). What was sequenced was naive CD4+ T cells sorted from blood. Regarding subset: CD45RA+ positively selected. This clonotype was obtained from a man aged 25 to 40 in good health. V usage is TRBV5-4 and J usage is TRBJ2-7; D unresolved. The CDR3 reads CAYGGTSYEQYF. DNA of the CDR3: TGTGCCTATGGCGGTACTTCCTACGAGCAGTACTTC.